This entry is about one T cell receptor (beta chain). The antigen remains unidentified. CDR3-region Arm-PCR and iRepertoire HTBI primers produced the TCR beta libraries. One entry per CDR3 protein, called by TCRdb with MiXCR from the multiplex PCR reads. The table lists a few hundred thousand distinct CDR3 sequences, about 17% of them singletons. The data belong to a study of regulatory T cells in long-lasting Graves disease. Study results and caveats: Favored usage of TRBV28, TRBJ1-2 and TRBJ2-5 was recorded in persistent disease.

Specified time point: newly diagnosed GD, antithyroid drugs for less than 3 months. Following extraction of RNA from PBMCs, that RNA was used to make the TCR library. Patients came from an endocrinology department in Xi'an, China. Peripheral blood, at roughly 10 milliliters, went into EDTA tubes. Germline V CDR1 and CDR2: SGHRS, YFSETQ. V lost 4 bases and J lost 7; bases outside the gene matches: 13. CDR3 length: 15 amino acids. The same specimen was also included in a second study, on T cells in Graves' hyperthyroidism and ophthalmopathy. That source notes: Graves' hyperthyroidism is called stable when ophthalmopathy does not progress within 18 months.

The chain carries TRBV5-1 and TRBJ2-5; 7 bases line up with TRBD1. This TCR derives from a woman in her thirties with Graves disease. The source was peripheral blood mononuclear cells (PBMCs), collected at new diagnosis, from a patient treated with antithyroid drugs. The CDR3 spells CASSLLVGQRGTQYF. The CDR3 nucleotides read TGCGCCAGCAGCCTGTTGGTGGGACAGAGAGGGACCCAGTACTTC.